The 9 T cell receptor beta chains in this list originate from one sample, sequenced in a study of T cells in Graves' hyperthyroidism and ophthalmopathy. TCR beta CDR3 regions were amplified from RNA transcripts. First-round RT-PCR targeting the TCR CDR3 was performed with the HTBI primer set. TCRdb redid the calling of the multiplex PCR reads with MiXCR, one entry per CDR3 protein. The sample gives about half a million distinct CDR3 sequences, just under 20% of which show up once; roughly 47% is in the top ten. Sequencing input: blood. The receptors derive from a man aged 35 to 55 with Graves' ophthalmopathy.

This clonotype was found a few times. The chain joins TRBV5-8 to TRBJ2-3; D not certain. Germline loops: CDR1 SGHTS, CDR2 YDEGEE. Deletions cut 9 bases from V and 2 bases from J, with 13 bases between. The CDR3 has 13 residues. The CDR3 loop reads CATQTENTDTQYF. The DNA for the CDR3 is TGTGCCACTCAGACTGAGAACACAGATACGCAGTATTTT.

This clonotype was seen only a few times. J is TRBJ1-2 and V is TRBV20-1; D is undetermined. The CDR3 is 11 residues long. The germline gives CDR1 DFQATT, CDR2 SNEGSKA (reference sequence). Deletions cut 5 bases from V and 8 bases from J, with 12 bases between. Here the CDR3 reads CSASGPLGYTF. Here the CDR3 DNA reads TGCAGTGCTTCTGGACCCCTCGGCTACACCTTC.

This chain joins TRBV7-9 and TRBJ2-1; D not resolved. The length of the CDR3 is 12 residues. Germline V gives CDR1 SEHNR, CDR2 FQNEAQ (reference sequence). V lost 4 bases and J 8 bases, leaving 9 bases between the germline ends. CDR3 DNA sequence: TGTGCCAGCAGCTCCACCGCGTATGAGCAGTTCTTC. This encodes CASSSTAYEQFF.

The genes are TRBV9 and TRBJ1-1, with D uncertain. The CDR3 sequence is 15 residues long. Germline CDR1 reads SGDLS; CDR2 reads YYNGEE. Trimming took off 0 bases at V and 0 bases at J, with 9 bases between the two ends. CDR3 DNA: TGTGCCAGCAGCGTAGAGGTAGGCATGAACACTGAAGCTTTCTTT. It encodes CASSVEVGMNTEAFF.

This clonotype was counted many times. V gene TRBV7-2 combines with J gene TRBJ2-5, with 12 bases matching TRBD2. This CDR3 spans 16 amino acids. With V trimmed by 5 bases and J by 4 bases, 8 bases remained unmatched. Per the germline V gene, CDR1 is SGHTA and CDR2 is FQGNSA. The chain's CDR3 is CASSPILAGGGETQYF. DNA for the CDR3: TGTGCCAGCAGCCCAATACTAGCGGGAGGAGGAGAGACCCAGTACTTC.

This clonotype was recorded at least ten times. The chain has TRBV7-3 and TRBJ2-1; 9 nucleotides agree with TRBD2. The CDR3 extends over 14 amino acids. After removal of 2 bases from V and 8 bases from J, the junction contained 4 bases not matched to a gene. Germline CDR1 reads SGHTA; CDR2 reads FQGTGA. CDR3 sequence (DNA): TGTGCCAGCAGCTTAGCGGGGGGGCGGGATGAGCAGTTCTTC. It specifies CASSLAGGRDEQFF.

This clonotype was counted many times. CDR3 bases: TGTGCCAGCAGCCCGACTAGCGGGGGGGCCGGCGGGGAGCTGTTTTTT. This translates into CASSPTSGGAGGELFF. The rearrangement uses TRBV7-3 and TRBJ2-2; 14 nucleotides agree with TRBD2. Germline-derived CDR1 and CDR2 are SGHTA and FQGTGA. The CDR3 covers 16 residues. Germline trimming cut 5 bases from V and 7 bases from J; bases unmatched to any gene: 6. Full variable domain (rest looked up from reference TRBV7-3 and TRBJ2-2): GAGVSQTPSNKVTEKGKYVELRCDPISGHTALYWYRQSLGQGPEFLIYFQGTGAADDSGLPNDRFFAVRPEGSVSTLKIQRTERGDSAVYLCASSPTSGGAGGELFFGEGSRLTVL.

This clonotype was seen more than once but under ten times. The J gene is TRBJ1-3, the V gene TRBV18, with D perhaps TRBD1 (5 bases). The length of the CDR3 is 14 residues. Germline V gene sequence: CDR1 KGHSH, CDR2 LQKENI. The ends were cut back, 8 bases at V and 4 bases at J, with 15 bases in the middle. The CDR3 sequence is CASTLGASGNTIYF. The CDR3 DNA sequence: TGTGCCAGCACCCTCGGGGCGTCCGGAAACACCATATATTTT.

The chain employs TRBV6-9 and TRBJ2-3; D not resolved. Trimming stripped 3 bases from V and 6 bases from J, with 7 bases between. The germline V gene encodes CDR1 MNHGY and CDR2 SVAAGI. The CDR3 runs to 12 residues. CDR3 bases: TGTGCCAGCAGTTACCATCGGGATACGCAGTATTTT. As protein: CASSYHRDTQYF.